The 24 T cell receptor beta chains reported below all come from one sample, sequenced in a study of shared clonotypes between healthy human individuals. Sequencing was performed with immunoSEQ multiplex PCR; in TCRdb, only in-frame clones are kept and a portion is missing. This sample yields fewer than 650,000 clones, of which 76% are seen a single time; approximately 12% belongs to the top ten. The sequenced sample was PBMCs. These receptors all stem from a woman aged 40 to 50 in good health. Some clones in this sample may be carry-over from other donors' samples.

The chain uses TRBV30 and TRBJ2-1, with D perhaps matching TRBD2 (6 bases). The germline V gene has CDR1 GTSNPN and CDR2 SVGIG (reference sequence). The CDR3 spans 14 residues. The V end lost 6 bases, the J end lost 0 bases, and 12 bases lay between the germline ends. The CDR3 is CACEPRDSYNEQFF. The CDR3 nucleotides are TGTGCCTGTGAGCCGCGGGACTCCTACAATGAGCAGTTCTTC.

The chain recombines TRBV14 with TRBJ2-7; D is perhaps TRBD2 (5 bases). The CDR3 contains 17 residues. The germline V and J ends were trimmed by 4 bases and 0 bases, with 19 bases remaining between them. The germline gives CDR1 SGHDN, CDR2 FVKESK. The CDR3 DNA sequence: TGTGCCAGCAGCCCCTTCCCCAGCGGACCAAGCTCCTACGAGCAGTACTTC. Translation gives CASSPFPSGPSSYEQYF.

The chain is built from TRBV27 and TRBJ2-3; D possibly corresponds to TRBD1 (6 bases). Between the trimmed V and J ends, which lost 3 bases and 4 bases, there was a span of 8 bases. CDR1 and CDR2 (germline): MNHEY, SMNVEV (reference sequence). There are 13 residues in the CDR3. The CDR3 coding sequence is TGTGCCAGCAGTTTTTGGGGGCCAGATACGCAGTATTTT. Amino acids: CASSFWGPDTQYF.

The chain combines TRBV2 with TRBJ1-2; D perhaps matches TRBD1 (5 bases). The length of the CDR3 is 16 residues. V gave up 2 bases and J gave up 5 bases, with 18 bases separating them. From germline, CDR1 is SNHLY and CDR2 FYNNEI. CDR3 nucleotide sequence: TGTGCCAGCAGTGAAAATGGTCGGGGAGGGACTTATGGCTACACCTTC. Translated: CASSENGRGGTYGYTF.

J is TRBJ2-3 and V is TRBV28, with D hard to call. Germline V gene data show CDR1 as MDHEN and CDR2 as SYDVKM. CDR3 length: 12 amino acids. Trimming took 8 bases from V and 8 from J, leaving 14 bases between them. The CDR3, as DNA: TGTGCCAGCGGATTTAGTGTCGGTACGCAGTATTTT. Translating gives CASGFSVGTQYF.

This clone was observed a handful of times. The chain couples TRBV11-2 to TRBJ1-4, with D perhaps TRBD1 (6 bases). From germline, CDR1 is SGHAT and CDR2 FQNNGV. This CDR3 is 14 amino acids long. The V end was cut by 3 bases, the J end by 5 bases, with 10 bases between. The chain's CDR3 is CASSFDRLNEKLFF. The CDR3 region has the DNA TGTGCCAGCAGCTTTGACAGGTTAAATGAAAAACTGTTTTTT. Drawing the rest from reference TRBV11-2 and TRBJ1-4, the complete variable domain is EAGVAQSPRYKIIEKRQSVAFWCNPISGHATLYWYQQILGQGPKLLIQFQNNGVVDDSQLPKDRFSAERLKGVDSTLKIQPAKLEDSAVYLCASSFDRLNEKLFFGSGTQLSVL.

Points on this clone: Germline and junction disagree at one end, which may indicate a read error. The chain uses TRBV7-7 and TRBJ2-2; 8 nucleotides align to TRBD1. The CDR3 length is 15 residues. Germline V lookup: CDR1 SSHAT, CDR2 FNYEAQ (reference sequence). The CDR3 spells CASSYGTGNTGELFF. Written as DNA, the CDR3 is TGTGCTAGCAGCTACGGGACAGGGAACACCGGGGAGCTGTTTTTT.

The chain uses TRBV28 and TRBJ1-1; tentative D call: TRBD1 (6 bases). This CDR3 has 16 residues. Germline values: CDR1 MDHEN, CDR2 SYDVKM. V dropped 4 bases and J dropped 0 bases, with 15 bases sitting between them. This chain's CDR3 is CASSSPWDTLNTEAFF. The CDR3 coding sequence is TGTGCCAGCAGTTCCCCTTGGGACACTCTGAACACTGAAGCTTTCTTT.

The gene calls are TRBV7-9 and TRBJ2-1, with D possibly being TRBD2 (6 bases). The V gene's germline CDR1 is SEHNR and CDR2 FQNEAQ (reference sequence). The CDR3 sequence is 14 residues long. Trimming cost V 7 bases and J 3 bases, with 13 bases left between them. The CDR3 here is CASTPPGVYNEQFF. DNA of the CDR3: TGTGCCAGCACCCCCCCGGGAGTCTACAATGAGCAGTTCTTC.

In DNA, the CDR3 is TGTGCCAGCAGTGAGGCATCGACAGGGGGCTCCAATGAGCAGTTCTTC. Protein sequence: CASSEASTGGSNEQFF. This chain links TRBV6-1 with TRBJ2-1, with 10 bases lining up with TRBD1. CDR1 and CDR2 (germline): MNHNS, SASEGT. Trimming took 3 bases from V and 6 from J; bases not matched to a gene: 8. This CDR3 has 16 residues.

This clone has just a few counts. J is TRBJ2-3 and V is TRBV5-5; no firm D call. Germline CDR1 is SGHKS and CDR2 is YYEKEE (reference sequence). The CDR3 sequence is 16 residues long. V lost 0 bases and J lost 0, with 11 bases in between. The CDR3 DNA reads TGTGCCAGCAGCTTGGAAGGTATTCCTAGCACAGATACGCAGTATTTT. Protein product: CASSLEGIPSTDTQYF.

CDR3 sequence (DNA): TGTGCCAGCAGTTTATCAGCCAGGGGGACTCAGCCCCAGCATTTT. It codes for CASSLSARGTQPQHF. The chain recombines TRBV28 with TRBJ1-5, with 7 bases identical to TRBD1. CDR1 and CDR2 from the germline V gene are MDHEN and SYDVKM. This CDR3 is 15 amino acids long. V shed 1 base, J shed 6 bases, and the junction held 6 bases outside the gene matches.

As for this clone: A far larger clone lies a single base away; this is likely a read error. No conserved phenylalanine or tryptophan is present at the end of the CDR3, so a read error is the likely explanation. V and J are TRBV30 and TRBJ1-2; D gene uncertain. The CDR3 is 13 amino acids. V was pared by 2 bases and J by 4 bases, with 11 bases between. In germline, CDR1 is GTSNPN, CDR2 SVGIG (reference sequence). Written as DNA, the CDR3 is TGTGCCTGGAGTCCTGGCTTAAGCTATGGCTACACCCTC. This sequence encodes CAWSPGLSYGYTL.

The chain recombines TRBV4-1 with TRBJ2-2; D assignment may be TRBD1 or TRBD2 (5 bases each). CDR3 size: 19 residues. CDR1 and CDR2 from the germline V gene are MGHRA and YSYEKL. The ends were cut back, 5 bases at V and 3 bases at J, with 25 bases in the middle. CDR3 in amino acids: CASSLRLFGAARDTGELFF. DNA for the CDR3: TGCGCCAGCAGCTTAAGGCTTTTCGGGGCAGCTCGGGACACCGGGGAGCTGTTTTTT.

This rearrangement joins TRBV2 to TRBJ1-4; TRBD1 matches at 8 bases. V gave up 3 bases and J gave up 4 bases; unmatched junction bases: 7. Per germline, CDR1 SNHLY and CDR2 FYNNEI. The CDR3 loop spans 16 amino acids. The CDR3 sequence: CASSETRTGINEKLFF. The CDR3, as DNA: TGTGCCAGCAGTGAGACACGGACAGGGATTAATGAAAAACTGTTTTTT.

The V gene is TRBV7-9, the J gene TRBJ2-7; D not certain. CDR1 is SEHNR, CDR2 FQNEAQ, per germline (reference sequence). This CDR3 contains 14 residues. The V end lost 1 base, the J end lost 7 bases, and 14 bases lay between the germline ends. CDR3 sequence: CASSLGLSVDEQYF. In nucleotides, the CDR3 is TGTGCCAGCAGCTTAGGGCTATCCGTTGATGAGCAGTACTTC.

The chain couples TRBV28 to TRBJ2-1, with TRBD1 matching over 7 bases. The length of the CDR3 is 14 residues. The junction had 7 bases not matched to a gene; V was cut back by 4 bases and J by 7 bases. Germline V gene data show CDR1 as MDHEN and CDR2 as SYDVKM. This CDR3 is CASSSLRGRNEQFF. CDR3 bases: TGTGCCAGCAGTTCTCTGAGGGGGCGGAATGAGCAGTTCTTC. Using reference TRBV28 and TRBJ2-1 for the parts outside the CDR3, the full variable domain is DVKVTQSSRYLVKRTGEKVFLECVQDMDHENMFWYRQDPGLGLRLIYFSYDVKMKEKGDIPEGYSVSREKKERFSLILESASTNQTSMYLCASSSLRGRNEQFFGPGTRLTVL.

V gene TRBV2 combines with J gene TRBJ2-1; 10 bases agree with TRBD2. The V and J ends lost 4 bases and 2 bases, in that order; junction bases with no gene match: 5. Per the germline V gene, CDR1 is SNHLY and CDR2 is FYNNEI. This CDR3 region has 16 residues. CDR3 in DNA: TGTGCCAGCAGTGGGGCAGCGGGAGGGACCTACAATGAGCAGTTCTTC. This codes for CASSGAAGGTYNEQFF.

This chain links TRBV7-3 with TRBJ2-7, with TRBD1 matching 8 bases. The CDR3 covers 15 residues. CDR1 is SGHTA and CDR2 is FQGTGA in the germline V gene. With 2 bases clipped from V and 4 bases from J, the junction kept 7 bases outside the gene matches. The CDR3 DNA follows: TGTGCCAGCAGCTTACACCAGGGGGCTGGGTACGAGCAGTACTTC. Its protein product is CASSLHQGAGYEQYF.

A single count supports this clone. The V call is TRBV10-3, the J call TRBJ1-1; no reliable D call. The CDR3 is 15 amino acids. Between the trimmed V and J ends, which lost 0 bases and 2 bases, there was a span of 10 bases. CDR1 ENHRY and CDR2 SYGVKD come from the germline V gene. The CDR3 nucleotides read TGTGCCATCAGTGAGTCGATGGAAGAAAACACTGAAGCTTTCTTT. Translating gives CAISESMEENTEAFF.

This clone was detected once. The rearrangement links TRBV5-4 to TRBJ2-2; 12 bases line up with TRBD2. This CDR3 region has 17 residues. Germline loops: CDR1 SGHNT, CDR2 YYREEE (reference sequence). V trimming: 4 bases; J trimming: 5 bases; junction bases outside the gene matches: 9. The CDR3 here is CASSARLAGVDTGELFF. The CDR3 region has the DNA TGTGCCAGCAGCGCGCGACTAGCGGGAGTCGATACCGGGGAGCTGTTTTTT.

As regards this clone: It is likely a read error: a sequence one base away is far more abundant. The V call is TRBV25-1, the J call TRBJ2-7; TRBD1 matches at 8 bases. V was pared by 5 bases and J by 4 bases, with 7 bases of the junction left unmatched. The CDR3 sequence is 14 residues long. Germline assignment: CDR1 MGHDK and CDR2 SYGVNS. The CDR3 DNA sequence: TGTGCCAGCAGTCGGGCAGGGGGCACATACGAGCAGTACTTC. This encodes CASSRAGGTYEQYF.

This sequence joins TRBV7-3 and TRBJ2-2, with D unresolved. This CDR3 comprises 14 residues. Germline V gene lookup returns CDR1 SGHTA and CDR2 FQGTGA. The V gene lost 5 bases and the J gene lost 1 base, with 8 bases spanning the gap. This CDR3 reads CASSPRLNTGELFF. CDR3 coding DNA: TGTGCCAGCAGCCCCCGGTTGAACACCGGGGAGCTGTTTTTT.

This clone was counted a single time. The genes are TRBV6-1 and TRBJ2-7; no definite D call. V was trimmed by 6 bases and J by 0 bases, leaving 12 bases between them. The CDR3 extends over 14 amino acids. CDR1 is MNHNS, CDR2 SASEGT, per germline. CDR3 sequence (DNA): TGTGCCAGCAGCCTCGACGATGGCTCCTACGAGCAGTACTTC. It specifies CASSLDDGSYEQYF.